This TCR beta chain appears in the sequencing data of a study of T cell changes during pregnancy in multiple sclerosis. Produced via immunoSEQ multiplex PCR; TCRdb's table is partial and in-frame only. The data contain tens of thousands of clones, about 89% of them singletons. The germline V gene encodes CDR1 LGHNA and CDR2 YSLEER. The CDR3 contains 13 residues. Trimming stripped 2 bases from V and 8 bases from J, with 10 bases between. Sample: CD4+ T cells from peripheral blood mononuclear cells, taken before pregnancy. The rearrangement links TRBV4-3 to TRBJ2-1, with a possible D match to TRBD2 (5 bases). This TCR came from a female donor with multiple sclerosis, enrolled in a pregnancy study. CDR3 DNA sequence: TGCGCCAGCAGCCAACAATCGGGGTATGAGCAGTTCTTC. This gives the protein CASSQQSGYEQFF.